The 14 T cell receptor beta chains presented below share a single source sample, sequenced in a study of T cell responses to AZD1222 COVID-19 vaccine. Sequencing was performed with immunoSEQ multiplex PCR; in TCRdb, only in-frame clones are kept and a portion is missing. The sample gives tens of thousands of clones, approximately 89% of which show up once; around 5.5% is in the top ten. Sequenced material: peripheral blood, taken on day 0 of MenACWY control vaccination. These TCRs come from an adult in good health.

This clone was counted once. The J gene is TRBJ2-1, the V gene TRBV19; D might be TRBD1 or TRBD2, each matching 5 bases. The CDR3 consists of 12 residues. Germline loops: CDR1 LNHDA, CDR2 SQIVND (reference sequence). V lost 5 bases and J 6 bases, leaving 8 bases between the germline ends. The CDR3: CASSSGRNEQFF. The CDR3 coding sequence is TGTGCCAGTAGTTCGGGGCGCAATGAGCAGTTCTTC.

V and J are TRBV28 and TRBJ2-1; D uncertain. The V gene's germline CDR1 is MDHEN and CDR2 SYDVKM. V was pared by 2 bases and J by 9 bases, with 11 bases between. The CDR3 length is 13 residues. CDR3 sequence (DNA): TGTGCCAGCAGTTTAGGGCTTTTGGGTGAGCAGTTCTTC. It codes for CASSLGLLGEQFF.

The J gene is TRBJ1-1, the V gene TRBV3-1 (or the pseudogene TRBV3-2); 7 nucleotides align to TRBD1. The CDR3 contains 15 residues. The trim removed 0 bases at V and 5 bases at J, leaving 6 bases unmatched. The germline gives CDR1 LGHDT, CDR2 YNNKEL (reference sequence). The CDR3 sequence: CASSQDYRGWTEAFF. CDR3 coding DNA: TGTGCCAGCAGCCAAGATTACAGGGGTTGGACTGAAGCTTTCTTT.

V and J are TRBV10-3 and TRBJ1-4; a possible D gene is TRBD1 (6 bases). The CDR3 covers 16 residues. Deletions cut 10 bases from V and 2 bases from J, with 20 bases between. Germline V gene sequence: CDR1 ENHRY, CDR2 SYGVKD. The CDR3 DNA reads TGTGCCACCGGAGGGGGGAGGGAGATGACTAATGAAAAACTGTTTTTT. This codes for CATGGGREMTNEKLFF.

This clone is a singleton in its sample. The chain couples TRBV4-1 to TRBJ2-2; no reliable D call. The CDR3 runs to 16 residues. Trimming took off 0 bases at V and 0 bases at J, with 8 bases between the two ends. CDR1 is MGHRA and CDR2 is YSYEKL in the germline V gene. The CDR3 bases are TGCGCCAGCAGCCAAGATAGGGCAACGAACACCGGGGAGCTGTTTTTT. This gives the protein CASSQDRATNTGELFF.

The V and J genes are TRBV4-3 and TRBJ2-5; TRBD2 matches at 10 bases. The CDR3 is 15 amino acids. CDR1 and CDR2 (germline): LGHNA, YSLEER. With 3 bases clipped from V and 5 bases from J, the junction kept 6 bases outside the gene matches. CDR3 DNA sequence: TGCGCCAGCAGCCAGAGCGGGGGGGGCTTGGAGACCCAGTACTTC. Its translation: CASSQSGGGLETQYF.

The chain joins TRBV6-6 to TRBJ1-2; tentatively, D is TRBD1 (5 bases). The CDR3 totals 15 residues. Deletions cut 7 bases from V and 3 bases from J, with 18 bases between. Germline CDR1 and CDR2: MNHNY and SVGAGI (reference sequence). CDR3 protein: CASTQTIGTYYGYTF. The CDR3 DNA sequence: TGTGCCAGCACTCAGACCATTGGGACGTACTATGGCTACACCTTC.

This clone was found a few times. V usage is TRBV2 and J usage is TRBJ2-7; D remains ambiguous. Germline V gene sequence: CDR1 SNHLY, CDR2 FYNNEI. V lost 3 bases and J lost 3, with 9 bases in between. There are 13 residues in the CDR3. The chain's CDR3 is CASSEPDNYEQYF. The CDR3 region has the DNA TGTGCCAGCAGTGAGCCAGACAACTACGAGCAGTACTTC.

This chain links TRBV25-1 with TRBJ2-5, with D perhaps given as TRBD1 or TRBD2 (5 bases each). Per germline, CDR1 MGHDK and CDR2 SYGVNS. The CDR3 runs to 16 residues. V shed 5 bases and J shed 0 bases, with 16 bases lying between them. CDR3 nucleotide sequence: TGTGCCAGCAGTTCCAGGGACGCCAAGTACCAAGAGACCCAGTACTTC. Encoded protein: CASSSRDAKYQETQYF.

This chain joins TRBV6-1 and TRBJ2-2; TRBD2 agrees at 11 bases. J was trimmed by 2 bases and V by 2 bases; bases with no gene match: 10. Germline-derived CDR1 and CDR2 are MNHNS and SASEGT. The CDR3 has 19 residues. The CDR3 loop is CASSEPNSGGAGNTGELFF. CDR3 bases: TGTGCCAGCAGTGAACCGAATAGCGGGGGGGCCGGAAACACCGGGGAGCTGTTTTTT.

This clone occurred once. V is TRBV18 and J is TRBJ2-7; D is possibly TRBD1 or TRBD2 (5 bases each). CDR1 KGHSH and CDR2 LQKENI come from the germline V gene. Deletions cut 5 bases from V and 2 bases from J, with 16 bases between. This CDR3 comprises 15 residues. The CDR3 reads CASSSQALVAYEQYF. In DNA form, the CDR3 reads TGTGCCAGCTCATCACAGGCACTAGTAGCCTACGAGCAGTACTTC. Complete variable domain (other parts from reference TRBV18 and TRBJ2-7): NAGVMQNPRHLVRRRGQEARLRCSPMKGHSHVYWYRQLPEEGLKFMVYLQKENIIDESGMPKERFSAEFPKEGPSILRIQQVVRGDSAAYFCASSSQALVAYEQYFGPGTRLTVT.

This rearrangement joins TRBV7-6 to TRBJ2-3; 10 positions agree with TRBD2. Germline trimming cut 4 bases from V and 2 bases from J; bases unmatched to any gene: 6. This CDR3 is built from 16 residues. CDR1 is SGHVS and CDR2 is FNYEAQ in the germline V gene. Here the CDR3 reads CASSSVAGGPTDTQYF. CDR3 nucleotides: TGTGCCAGCAGCTCAGTAGCGGGGGGTCCCACAGATACGCAGTATTTT. Drawing the rest from reference TRBV7-6 and TRBJ2-3, the complete variable domain is GAGVSQSPRYKVTKRGQDVALRCDPISGHVSLYWYRQALGQGPEFLTYFNYEAQQDKSGLPNDRFSAERPEGSISTLTIQRTEQRDSAMYRCASSSVAGGPTDTQYFGPGTRLTVL.

This chain uses TRBV6-5 with TRBJ2-3, with 7 bases lining up with TRBD1. Germline lookup yields CDR1 MNHEY and CDR2 SVGAGI. J gave up 4 bases and V 7 bases, and 11 bases lay outside the gene matches. This CDR3 comprises 15 residues. The CDR3 spells CASKLRQGGADTQYF. The CDR3, as DNA: TGTGCCAGCAAACTAAGACAGGGTGGTGCAGATACGCAGTATTTT.

The V gene is TRBV10-1, the J gene TRBJ2-1; 11 nucleotides agree with TRBD2. The V gene's germline CDR1 is WNHNN and CDR2 SYGVQD (reference sequence). The CDR3 contains 17 residues. V lost 0 bases and J lost 7; bases outside the gene matches: 8. This CDR3 reads CASSESSGGALANEQFF. Here the CDR3 DNA reads TGCGCCAGCAGTGAGTCTAGCGGGGGGGCCTTAGCGAATGAGCAGTTCTTC.